Presented here are 29 T cell receptor beta chains from one specimen sequenced in a study of CD8 T cells in Susac syndrome. RNA, at roughly 0.45 to 1 ug, was reverse transcribed with random hexamers. TCRdb reanalysed the immunoSEQ multiplex PCR reads using MiXCR and keeps one entry per CDR3 protein. The sample comprises 130,000 or so distinct CDR3 sequences, 75% to 90% of which are singletons, and roughly 0.48% rests with the top ten. Sequenced input: CD8+ T cells from PBMCs. These receptor sequences come from a human donor with multiple sclerosis.

The rearrangement uses TRBV7-9 and TRBJ2-3; D perhaps matches TRBD2 (6 bases). The CDR3 contains 16 residues. Germline CDR1 is SEHNR and CDR2 is FQNEAQ (reference sequence). V dropped 6 bases and J dropped 0 bases, with 16 bases sitting between them. CDR3 loop: CASSRPPGTSTDTQYF. In nucleotides, the CDR3 is TGTGCCAGCAGTCGACCCCCCGGGACTAGCACAGATACGCAGTATTTT.

As to this clonotype: This CDR3 fails to terminate in the conserved phenylalanine or tryptophan, so it likely reflects a read error. The V and J genes are TRBV12-5 and TRBJ2-1, with 8 bases identical to TRBD2. V lost 5 bases, J lost 6 bases, and 12 bases stayed unmatched. Germline CDR1 is LGHNT and CDR2 is FRNRAP. The CDR3 extends over 16 amino acids. The CDR3 region is CASGISSGRGGNEQFS. The CDR3 DNA follows: TGTGCTAGTGGTATATCTAGCGGGCGCGGAGGCAATGAGCAGTTCTCC.

V and J are TRBV7-9 and TRBJ2-1, with D uncertain. Germline V lookup: CDR1 SEHNR, CDR2 FQNEAQ (reference sequence). Trimming stripped 4 bases from V and 6 bases from J, with 16 bases between. The CDR3 has 15 amino acids. The CDR3 loop reads CASSSGVRLVNEQFF. CDR3 in DNA: TGTGCCAGCAGCTCCGGCGTGAGGCTAGTCAATGAGCAGTTCTTC. The whole variable domain, remainder taken from reference TRBV7-9 and TRBJ2-1, is DTGVSQNPRHKITKRGQNVTFRCDPISEHNRLYWYRQTLGQGPEFLTYFQNEAQLEKSRLLSDRFSAERPKGSFSTLEIQRTEQGDSAMYLCASSSGVRLVNEQFFGPGTRLTVL.

This clonotype came up a few times. The V gene is TRBV11-2, the J gene TRBJ2-7; 10 nucleotides agree with TRBD1. V was pared by 4 bases and J by 3 bases, with 3 bases of the junction left unmatched. This CDR3 is built from 14 residues. Germline V CDR1 and CDR2: SGHAT, FQNNGV. The DNA of the CDR3 is TGTGCCAGCAGCTCCCGGGACAGGGGCTACGAGCAGTACGTC. Its translation is CASSSRDRGYEQYV.

The chain is built from TRBV7-9 and TRBJ2-3; TRBD2 might be the D (6 bases). This CDR3 comprises 16 residues. The germline gives CDR1 SEHNR, CDR2 FQNEAQ (reference sequence). V was trimmed by 2 bases and J by 6 bases, leaving 18 bases between them. As DNA, the CDR3 is TGTGCCAGCAGCTTACACCAGACCCGCCGGGGGGATACGCAGTATTTT. Encoded protein: CASSLHQTRRGDTQYF.

This chain uses TRBV28 with TRBJ2-1; D is undetermined. Germline CDR1 MDHEN, CDR2 SYDVKM. Trimming cost V 5 bases and J 5 bases, with 19 bases left between them. The CDR3 covers 16 residues. DNA for the CDR3: TGTGCCAGCAGTCCACCGCGCCGGATGACCAACAATGAGCAGTTCTTC. Its protein is CASSPPRRMTNNEQFF.

This sequence joins TRBV4-3 and TRBJ1-1; D is unresolved. The V gene's germline CDR1 is LGHNA and CDR2 YSLEER. The CDR3 spans 15 residues. Trimming left V 0 bases short and J 2 bases short, with 10 bases between. This CDR3 reads CASSQDSGGNTEAFF. The CDR3 DNA sequence: TGCGCCAGCAGCCAAGATTCGGGTGGAAACACTGAAGCTTTCTTT.

The J gene is TRBJ1-2, the V gene TRBV24-1, with D hard to call. The CDR3 is made up of 13 amino acids. V lost 2 bases and J 7 bases, leaving 10 bases between the germline ends. Germline CDR1 is KGHDR and CDR2 is SFDVKD. As DNA, the CDR3 is TGTGCCACCAGTGATTCGCCAGGCGGTGGCTACACCTTC. Encoded protein: CATSDSPGGGYTF.

This clonotype came up once. The chain combines TRBV6-2 or TRBV6-3 with TRBJ2-6; D unresolved. Trimming took 1 base from V and 0 from J, leaving 1 base between them. This CDR3 is 14 amino acids long. Germline V gene lookup returns CDR1 MNHEY and CDR2 SVGEGT. CDR3 amino acids: CASSYYSGANVLTF. The CDR3 DNA sequence: TGTGCCAGCAGTTACTACTCTGGGGCCAACGTCCTGACTTTC.

This clonotype showed up just once. CDR3 sequence reads: CASSLAGGGTTDTQYF. For the CDR3, the DNA is TGCGCCAGCAGCTTGGCAGGCGGGGGAACCACAGATACGCAGTATTTT. This chain joins TRBV5-1 and TRBJ2-3; 7 nucleotides agree with TRBD2. The CDR3 sequence is 16 residues long. V trimming: 0 bases; J trimming: 2 bases; junction bases outside the gene matches: 6. Germline V gene data show CDR1 as SGHRS and CDR2 as YFSETQ.

The chain has TRBV4-1 and TRBJ2-3; TRBD2 matches at 8 bases. Germline V lookup: CDR1 MGHRA, CDR2 YSYEKL. V was pared by 3 bases and J by 0 bases, with 8 bases of the junction left unmatched. This CDR3 comprises 17 residues. Written as DNA, the CDR3 is TGCGCCAGCAGCCAGATGACTAGCGACTCTAGCACAGATACGCAGTATTTT. Amino acid sequence: CASSQMTSDSSTDTQYF.

Of note for this clonotype: The junction departs from germline at one end; a sequencing error may be responsible. The genes are TRBV7-9 and TRBJ1-5, with 7 bases matching TRBD1. CDR1 and CDR2 (germline): SEHNR, FQNEAQ (reference sequence). The CDR3 runs to 15 residues. This CDR3 is CASSLVGDSSQPQHF. CDR3 DNA sequence: TGTGCCAGCAGCTTAGTCGGGGACAGCAGTCAGCCCCAGCATTTT. The full variable domain, its missing parts supplied by reference TRBV7-9 and TRBJ1-5, is DTGVSQNPRHKITKRGQNVTFRCDPISEHNRLYWYRQTLGQGPEFLTYFQNEAQLEKSRLLSDRFSAERPKGSFSTLEIQRTEQGDSAMYLCASSLVGDSSQPQHFGDGTRLSIL.

V is TRBV4-2 and J is TRBJ2-7; a weak D match, TRBD2 (6 bases). The CDR3 runs 15 residues. Trimming left V 1 base short and J 2 bases short, with 12 bases between. Germline assignment: CDR1 LGHNA and CDR2 YNFKEQ. The CDR3 DNA reads as TGTGCCAGCAGCCAAGGCGCGGGAACAACCTACGAGCAGTACTTC. This gives the protein CASSQGAGTTYEQYF.

The chain joins TRBV30 to TRBJ2-1, with D unresolved. Trimming took off 4 bases at V and 2 bases at J, with 18 bases between the two ends. Looked up from germline, CDR1 is GTSNPN and CDR2 is SVGIG (reference sequence). The CDR3 has 16 residues. In DNA, the CDR3 is TGTGCCTGGAACCGTGTATGGCATCCGGCCTACAATGAGCAGTTCTTC. Translation: CAWNRVWHPAYNEQFF.

The gene calls are TRBV12-3 or TRBV12-4 and TRBJ2-5, with TRBD2 identical over 9 bases. V lost 7 bases, J lost 4 bases, and 13 bases stayed unmatched. This CDR3 region has 16 residues. The CDR3 here is CASNLAGAYLGETQYF. The CDR3 nucleotides read TGTGCCAGCAACTTAGCGGGGGCTTATCTGGGAGAGACCCAGTACTTC.

The CDR3: CASSASPAHEQFF. CDR3 in DNA: TGTGCCAGCAGCGCCTCGCCCGCCCATGAGCAGTTCTTC. This rearrangement joins TRBV9 to TRBJ2-1; D not resolved. Deletions cut 3 bases from V and 8 bases from J, with 12 bases between. The CDR3 loop spans 13 amino acids. In germline, CDR1 is SGDLS, CDR2 YYNGEE.

This clonotype has more than one count but fewer than ten. The CDR3 reads CASSPPHMWETQYF. The CDR3 nucleotides read TGTGCCAGCAGCCCGCCTCACATGTGGGAGACCCAGTACTTC. This rearrangement joins TRBV6-1 to TRBJ2-5; D is unclear. V was trimmed by 6 bases and J by 5 bases, leaving 16 bases between them. The germline V gene encodes CDR1 MNHNS and CDR2 SASEGT. This CDR3 contains 14 residues.

This chain links TRBV13 with TRBJ2-3; D is ambiguous. Trimming took off 5 bases at V and 2 bases at J, with 5 bases between the two ends. The CDR3 extends over 12 amino acids. Germline lookup yields CDR1 PRHDT and CDR2 FYEKMQ (reference sequence). The CDR3 DNA sequence: TGTGCCAGCAGCCCCTTCACAGATACGCAGTATTTT. Translating gives CASSPFTDTQYF.

The chain joins TRBV5-1 to TRBJ2-7, with 7 bases aligning to TRBD1. The CDR3 consists of 15 residues. The junction had 7 bases not matched to a gene; V was cut back by 1 base and J by 3 bases. Germline V gene sequence: CDR1 SGHRS, CDR2 YFSETQ. The CDR3 is CASSLTLRQGYEQYF. The CDR3 DNA follows: TGCGCCAGCAGCTTGACCCTTCGACAGGGCTACGAGCAGTACTTC. The full variable domain, its missing parts supplied by reference TRBV5-1 and TRBJ2-7, is KAGVTQTPRYLIKTRGQQVTLSCSPISGHRSVSWYQQTPGQGLQFLFEYFSETQRNKGNFPGRFSGRQFSNSRSEMNVSTLELGDSALYLCASSLTLRQGYEQYFGPGTRLTVT.

J is TRBJ2-3 and V is TRBV12-3 or TRBV12-4; D remains ambiguous. V shed 6 bases and J shed 2 bases, with 18 bases lying between them. The CDR3 is made up of 16 amino acids. DNA of the CDR3: TGTGCCAGCAGCCCCCCGACCTCACCCTCCACAGATACGCAGTATTTT. Translated: CASSPPTSPSTDTQYF.

This clonotype was counted a single time. The chain is built from TRBV7-8 and TRBJ2-1; TRBD2 is a possible D gene (7 bases). The V end lost 5 bases, the J end lost 8 bases, and 31 bases lay between the germline ends. Germline values: CDR1 SGHVS, CDR2 FQNEAQ. CDR3 length: 19 residues. The CDR3 reads CASSRGAAASTAIGDEQFF. The CDR3 nucleotides are TGTGCCAGCAGCCGGGGGGCGGCAGCGTCTACCGCGATCGGGGATGAGCAGTTCTTC.

This clonotype was picked up a small number of times. The gene calls are TRBV19 and TRBJ2-1, with 9 bases fitting TRBD2. CDR1 and CDR2 (germline): LNHDA, SQIVND (reference sequence). J was trimmed by 7 bases and V by 3 bases; bases with no gene match: 1. This CDR3 has 13 residues. CDR3: CASSISGSNEQFF. For the CDR3, the DNA is TGTGCCAGTAGTATTAGCGGGAGTAATGAGCAGTTCTTC. Full variable domain (remainder filled in from reference TRBV19 and TRBJ2-1): DGGITQSPKYLFRKEGQNVTLSCEQNLNHDAMYWYRQDPGQGLRLIYYSQIVNDFQKGDIAEGYSVSREKKESFPLTVTSAQKNPTAFYLCASSISGSNEQFFGPGTRLTVL.

The chain combines TRBV12-3 or TRBV12-4 with TRBJ2-5; the match to TRBD2 covers 8 bases. Losses at the gene ends were 7 bases for V and 7 bases for J; bases not matched to a gene: 11. This CDR3 is built from 14 residues. The chain's CDR3 is CASTDTSGGGTQYF. For the CDR3, the DNA is TGTGCCAGCACCGACACTAGCGGAGGGGGGACCCAGTACTTC.

This clonotype was recorded a few times. The chain couples TRBV20-1 to TRBJ2-3; TRBD1 might be the D (5 bases). The germline gives CDR1 DFQATT, CDR2 SNEGSKA (reference sequence). The CDR3 has 14 residues. Trimming shortened V by 3 bases and J by 4 bases, and 14 bases separated the two germline ends. The CDR3 DNA follows: TGCAGTGCTAGCCACAGGAAGCGAGCAGATACGCAGTATTTT. Its protein product is CSASHRKRADTQYF.

V is TRBV12-3 or TRBV12-4 and J is TRBJ2-1, with 8 positions matching TRBD2. V trimming: 3 bases; J trimming: 8 bases; junction bases outside the gene matches: 6. There are 14 residues in the CDR3. CDR3 in DNA: TGTGCCAGCAGTTTGGGGACTAGTAACGATGAGCAGTTCTTC. Translation gives CASSLGTSNDEQFF.

The sample holds a few counts of this clonotype. The chain recombines TRBV7-9 with TRBJ2-5; 7 bases are a match to TRBD1. V shed 5 bases and J 1 base; nucleotides not matched to a gene: 10. CDR3 size: 16 residues. Germline CDR1 SEHNR, CDR2 FQNEAQ (reference sequence). Written as DNA, the CDR3 is TGTGCCAGCAGCCCCCTGCAGGGGGATCCCCAAGAGACCCAGTACTTC. It specifies CASSPLQGDPQETQYF.

A remark on this clonotype: Germline and junction disagree at one end, which may indicate a read error. The chain is built from TRBV27 and TRBJ2-2; either TRBD1 or TRBD2 may fit D (5 bases each). From germline, CDR1 is MNHEY and CDR2 SMNVEV (reference sequence). The CDR3 spans 12 residues. The CDR3 DNA is TGTGCCAGCAGTTTTCTATCCGGGGACCTGTTTTTT. Its translation: CASSFLSGDLFF.

The rearrangement joins TRBV27 to TRBJ2-3; 10 nucleotides line up with TRBD2. Germline-derived CDR1 and CDR2 are MNHEY and SMNVEV (reference sequence). This CDR3 contains 15 residues. V lost 5 bases, J lost 6 bases, and 8 bases stayed unmatched. CDR3 nucleotide sequence: TGTGCCAGCAGTCCGCTAGCGGGAGTAGCGGATACGCAGTATTTT. It yields the protein CASSPLAGVADTQYF.

The chain has TRBV4-1 and TRBJ2-7; 8 bases line up with TRBD1. Unmatched junction bases numbered 8, after V lost 1 base and J lost 3 bases. This CDR3 region has 16 residues. Per the germline V gene, CDR1 is MGHRA and CDR2 is YSYEKL. The CDR3 DNA follows: TGCGCCAGCAGCCAAGTCGTGACAGGGGCTTTCTACGAGCAGTACTTC. This gives the protein CASSQVVTGAFYEQYF.